These 11 T cell receptor beta chains were sequenced from one sample in a study of T cell clonality in common variable immunodeficiency. The data were produced by immunoSEQ multiplex PCR, yet TCRdb's version contains in-frame clones alone and is incomplete. The table records under 45,000 clones without singletons, the ten largest covering around a tenth. The sequencing sample was made of peripheral blood mononuclear cells. The receptors come from a person aged 18-70 years in good health.

This clone was counted at least ten times. Coverage ceases 3 residues before the CDR3 finishes, and the germline J gene fills in the end. V and J are TRBV5-1 and TRBJ2-1, with a weak D call TRBD2 (6 bases). V gave up 0 bases and J gave up 9 bases, with 19 bases separating them. CDR3 size: 16 residues. Germline loops: CDR1 SGHRS, CDR2 YFSETQ. The CDR3 loop reads CASSLARGGGSSEQFF. Partial CDR3 DNA: TGCGCCAGCAGCTTGGCTCGGGGAGGAGGGAGTAGTGAG.

This clone was seen ten or more times. The observed sequence ends 3 residues before the CDR3 terminus, with the missing tail filled in from the germline J gene. V gene TRBV19 combines with J gene TRBJ2-1, with a tentative D call TRBD2 (5 bases). This CDR3 is 16 amino acids long. Germline lookup yields CDR1 LNHDA and CDR2 SQIVND (reference sequence). Between the trimmed V and J ends, which lost 9 bases and 4 bases, there was a span of 22 bases. Incomplete CDR3 DNA: TGTGCCAGCAGGACGGACTCAGTAGTCCCGTACAATGAG. It specifies CASRTDSVVPYNE. The CDR3, in full, reads CASRTDSVVPYNEQFF.

This clone was counted many times. The read terminates 3 residues ahead of where the CDR3 ends, so the germline J gene completes it. V usage is TRBV5-1 and J usage is TRBJ1-4, with 8 bases lining up with TRBD1. Per germline, CDR1 SGHRS and CDR2 YFSETQ. The V and J ends lost 6 bases and 5 bases, in that order; junction bases with no gene match: 9. The CDR3 spans 15 residues. The DNA read from the CDR3 is TGCGCCAGCACCCCTCAGGGGGCGCAAAATGAAAAA. This codes for CASTPQGAQNEK. The whole CDR3 is CASTPQGAQNEKLFF.

This clone was observed many times. The read falls 3 residues short of the CDR3 end, and the missing part is taken from the germline J gene. The chain combines TRBV5-4 with TRBJ2-3; D assignment may be TRBD1 or TRBD2 (5 bases each). The germline CDR1 and CDR2 sequences are SGHNT and YYREEE (reference sequence). This CDR3 is 15 amino acids long. Incomplete CDR3 DNA: TGTGCCAGCAGCGGGGTCACTACCCAAGGGGAGACG. Its protein product is CASSGVTTQGET. The CDR3 reads in full as CASSGVTTQGETQYF.

This clone was seen ten or more times. The read ends 3 residues early relative to the CDR3; the germline J gene fills the gap. This rearrangement joins TRBV7-8 to TRBJ1-1; no reliable D call. This CDR3 has 13 residues. Trimming shortened V by 6 bases and J by 1 base, and 9 bases separated the two germline ends. Germline assignment: CDR1 SGHVS and CDR2 FQNEAQ. CDR3 DNA, as far as it was read: TGTGCCAGCAGTTCTCTTCCGAACACTGAA. It is translated as CASSSLPNTE. The whole CDR3 sequence is CASSSLPNTEAFF.

This clone has at least ten counts. With the read ending 3 residues before the CDR3 end, the germline J gene is used to fill in that end. This chain uses TRBV2 with TRBJ1-5; D gene ambiguous. Germline V gives CDR1 SNHLY, CDR2 FYNNEI. Deletions cut 6 bases from V and 0 bases from J, with 12 bases between. The CDR3 contains 15 residues. The CDR3 spells CASSLWAGSNQPQHF. The CDR3 bases that were read are TGTGCCAGCAGCCTCTGGGCCGGTAGCAATCAGCCC.

This clone was counted between two and nine times. The read ends 3 residues shy of where the CDR3 ends; the end is completed using the germline J gene. V usage is TRBV11-1 and J usage is TRBJ2-5; TRBD1 matches 8 bases. The germline CDR1 and CDR2 sequences are SGHAT and FQDESV (reference sequence). Trimming cost V 7 bases and J 1 base; bases outside gene matches: 8. There are 15 residues in the CDR3. The covered CDR3 bases are TGTGCCAGCACCACTCAGGGGGCGTCCCAAGAGACC. It translates to CASTTQGASQET. The full CDR3 protein is CASTTQGASQETQYF.

This clone was found many times. The CDR3 end is not reached by the read, which stops 3 residues before it; the germline J gene fills it in. The chain joins TRBV29-1 to TRBJ2-2; no firm D call. CDR1 and CDR2 (germline): SQVTM, ANQGSEA. The CDR3 loop spans 12 amino acids. Deletions cut 3 bases from V and 3 bases from J, with 5 bases between. The CDR3 DNA, read in part, is TGCAGCGTTGACCGGGACACCGGGGAG. As protein: CSVDRDTGE. The CDR3 in full is CSVDRDTGELFF.

There are many counts of this clone. The read terminates 3 residues before the CDR3 end, so the remaining end is supplied by the germline J gene. V usage is TRBV2 and J usage is TRBJ1-2; D is uncertain. The length of the CDR3 is 13 residues. Deletions cut 4 bases from V and 3 bases from J, with 9 bases between. The germline gives CDR1 SNHLY, CDR2 FYNNEI. CDR3 protein: CASSGRRDYGYTF. The sequenced part of the CDR3 DNA is TGTGCCAGCAGTGGCAGGAGGGACTATGGC.

The table lists this clone with many counts. The CDR3: CSARDLRGLQSSYNEQFF. Partial CDR3 DNA: TGCAGTGCTAGAGATCTAAGGGGACTACAGAGCTCCTACAATGAG. The V and J genes are TRBV20-1 and TRBJ2-1, with 7 bases aligning to TRBD2. The read gets to within 3 residues of the CDR3 end, and the germline J gene fills in the rest. Germline loops: CDR1 DFQATT, CDR2 SNEGSKA (reference sequence). CDR3 length: 18 residues. Losses at the gene ends were 0 bases for V and 0 bases for J; bases not matched to a gene: 11.

This clone was detected only a few times. The junction does not match germline at one end; this may be a read error. The read ends 3 residues early relative to the CDR3; the germline J gene fills the gap. The chain joins TRBV7-3 to TRBJ1-2; no firm D call. Germline CDR1 reads SGHTA; CDR2 reads FQGTGA. The CDR3 is 14 residues long. The CDR3 here is CASSLTSGSYDYTF. The CDR3 DNA, read in part, is TGTGCCAGCAGCCTAACTAGCGGGAGTTACGAC.